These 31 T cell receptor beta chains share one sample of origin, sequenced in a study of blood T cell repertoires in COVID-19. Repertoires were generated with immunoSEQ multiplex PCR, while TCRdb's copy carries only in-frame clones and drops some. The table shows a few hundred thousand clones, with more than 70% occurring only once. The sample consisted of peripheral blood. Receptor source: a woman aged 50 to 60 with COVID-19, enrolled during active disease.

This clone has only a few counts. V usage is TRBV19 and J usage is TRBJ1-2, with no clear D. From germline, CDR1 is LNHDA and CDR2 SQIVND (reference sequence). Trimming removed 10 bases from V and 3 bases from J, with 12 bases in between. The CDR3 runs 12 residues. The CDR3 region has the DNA TGTGCCACTACCTCGGGTTACTATGGCTACACCTTC. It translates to CATTSGYYGYTF.

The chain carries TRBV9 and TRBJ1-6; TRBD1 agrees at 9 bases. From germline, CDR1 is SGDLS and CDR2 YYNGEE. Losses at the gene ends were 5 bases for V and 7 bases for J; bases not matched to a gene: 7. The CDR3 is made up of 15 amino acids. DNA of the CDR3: TGTGCCAGCAGGGCTGACAGGGGGAAAAATTCACCCCTCCACTTT. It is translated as CASRADRGKNSPLHF.

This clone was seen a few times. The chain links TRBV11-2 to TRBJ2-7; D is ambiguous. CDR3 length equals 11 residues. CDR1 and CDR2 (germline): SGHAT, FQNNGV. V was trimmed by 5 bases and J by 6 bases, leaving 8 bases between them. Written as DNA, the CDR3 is TGTGCCAGCAGCCAAGAGTTCGAGCAGTACTTC. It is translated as CASSQEFEQYF.

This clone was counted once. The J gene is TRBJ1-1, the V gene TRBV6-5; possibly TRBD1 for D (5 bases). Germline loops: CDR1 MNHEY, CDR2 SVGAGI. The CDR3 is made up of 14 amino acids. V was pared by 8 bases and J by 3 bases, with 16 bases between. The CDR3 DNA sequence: TGTGCCAGCCGGGGCTGGGGGGTCGACACTGAAGCTTTCTTT. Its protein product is CASRGWGVDTEAFF.

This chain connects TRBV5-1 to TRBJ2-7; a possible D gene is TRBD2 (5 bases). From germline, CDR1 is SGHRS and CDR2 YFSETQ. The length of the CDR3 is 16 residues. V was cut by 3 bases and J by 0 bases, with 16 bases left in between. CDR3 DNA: TGCGCCAGCAGCTCGGGAAGTGGCCTCAGCTCCTACGAGCAGTACTTC. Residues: CASSSGSGLSSYEQYF.

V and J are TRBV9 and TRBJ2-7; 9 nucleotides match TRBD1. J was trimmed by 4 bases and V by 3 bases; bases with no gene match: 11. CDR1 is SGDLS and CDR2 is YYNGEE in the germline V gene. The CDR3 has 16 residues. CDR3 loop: CASSAARQGERYEQYF. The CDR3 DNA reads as TGTGCCAGCAGCGCAGCAAGACAGGGGGAAAGATACGAGCAGTACTTC.

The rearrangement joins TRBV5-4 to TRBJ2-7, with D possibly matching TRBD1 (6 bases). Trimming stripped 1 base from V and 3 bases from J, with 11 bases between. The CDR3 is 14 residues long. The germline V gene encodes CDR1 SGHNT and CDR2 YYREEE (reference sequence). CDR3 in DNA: TGTGCCAGCAGCTTGAACAGGGATCTCTACGAGCAGTACTTC. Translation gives CASSLNRDLYEQYF. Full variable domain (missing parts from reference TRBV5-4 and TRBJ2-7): ETGVTQSPTHLIKTRGQQVTLRCSSQSGHNTVSWYQQALGQGPQFIFQYYREEENGRGNFPPRFSGLQFPNYSSELNVNALELDDSALYLCASSLNRDLYEQYFGPGTRLTVT.

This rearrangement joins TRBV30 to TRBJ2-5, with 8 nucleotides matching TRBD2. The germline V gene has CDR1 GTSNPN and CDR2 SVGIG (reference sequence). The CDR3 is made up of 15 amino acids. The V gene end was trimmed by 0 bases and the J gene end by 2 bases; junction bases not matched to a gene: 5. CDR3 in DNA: TGTGCCTGGAGTGTCCAAGCGGGGGTTCAAGAGACCCAGTACTTC. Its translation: CAWSVQAGVQETQYF.

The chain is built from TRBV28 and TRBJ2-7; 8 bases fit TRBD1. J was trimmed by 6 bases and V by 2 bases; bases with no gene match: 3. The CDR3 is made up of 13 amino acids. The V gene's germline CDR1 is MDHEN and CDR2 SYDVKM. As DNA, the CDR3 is TGTGCCAGCAGTTTAACAGGGGGGTTCGAGCAGTACTTC. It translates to CASSLTGGFEQYF.

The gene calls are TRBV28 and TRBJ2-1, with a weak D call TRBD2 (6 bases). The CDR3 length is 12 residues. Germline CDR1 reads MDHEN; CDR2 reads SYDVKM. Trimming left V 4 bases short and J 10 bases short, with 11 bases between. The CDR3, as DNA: TGTGCCAGCAGTTCGGGGGTCTGGGAGCAGTTCTTC. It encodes CASSSGVWEQFF.

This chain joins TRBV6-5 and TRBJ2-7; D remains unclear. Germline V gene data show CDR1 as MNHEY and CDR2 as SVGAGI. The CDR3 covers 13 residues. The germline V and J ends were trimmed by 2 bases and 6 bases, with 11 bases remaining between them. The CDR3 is CASSYDTALEQYF. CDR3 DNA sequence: TGTGCCAGCAGTTACGACACGGCCCTCGAGCAGTACTTC.

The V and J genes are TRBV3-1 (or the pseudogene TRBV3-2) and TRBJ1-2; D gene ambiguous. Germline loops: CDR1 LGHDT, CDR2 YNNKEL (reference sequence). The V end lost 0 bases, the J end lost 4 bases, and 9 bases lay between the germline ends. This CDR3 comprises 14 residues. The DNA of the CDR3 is TGTGCCAGCAGCCAAGAAGCTCGGTCCTATGGCTACACCTTC. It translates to CASSQEARSYGYTF.

The CDR3 is CASSEALQGSGQPQHF. The CDR3 DNA reads as TGTGCCAGCAGTGAAGCGTTACAGGGGTCGGGACAGCCCCAGCATTTT. The rearrangement uses TRBV6-1 and TRBJ1-5; 7 positions match TRBD1. The germline V gene has CDR1 MNHNS and CDR2 SASEGT. Trimming took 0 bases from V and 7 from J; bases not matched to a gene: 9. CDR3 size: 16 residues.

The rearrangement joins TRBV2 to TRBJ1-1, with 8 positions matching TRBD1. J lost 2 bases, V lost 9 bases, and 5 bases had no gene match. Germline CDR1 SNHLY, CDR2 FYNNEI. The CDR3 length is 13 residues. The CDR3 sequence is CARSGGLNTEAFF. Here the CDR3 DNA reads TGTGCCAGGTCAGGGGGCCTCAACACTGAAGCTTTCTTT.

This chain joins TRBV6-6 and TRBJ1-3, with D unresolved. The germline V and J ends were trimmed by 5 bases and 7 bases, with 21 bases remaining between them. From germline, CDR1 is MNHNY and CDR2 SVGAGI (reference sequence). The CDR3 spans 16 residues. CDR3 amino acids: CASSPTRPEAPNTIYF. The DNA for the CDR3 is TGTGCCAGCAGTCCTACCCGGCCAGAGGCGCCGAACACCATATATTTT.

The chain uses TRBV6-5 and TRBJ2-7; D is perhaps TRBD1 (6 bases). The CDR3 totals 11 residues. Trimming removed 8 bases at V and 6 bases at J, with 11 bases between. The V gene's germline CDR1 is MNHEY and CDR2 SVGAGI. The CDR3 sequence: CASSRGSEQYF. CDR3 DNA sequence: TGTGCCAGCTCCAGGGGAAGCGAGCAGTACTTC.

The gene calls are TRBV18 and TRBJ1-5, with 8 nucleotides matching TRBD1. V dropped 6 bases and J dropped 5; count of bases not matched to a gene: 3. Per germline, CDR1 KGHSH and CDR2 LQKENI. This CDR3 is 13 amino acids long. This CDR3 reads CASSRGQDQPQHF. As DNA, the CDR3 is TGTGCCAGCTCGCGGGGACAGGATCAGCCCCAGCATTTT. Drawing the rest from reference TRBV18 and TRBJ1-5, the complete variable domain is NAGVMQNPRHLVRRRGQEARLRCSPMKGHSHVYWYRQLPEEGLKFMVYLQKENIIDESGMPKERFSAEFPKEGPSILRIQQVVRGDSAAYFCASSRGQDQPQHFGDGTRLSIL.

The CDR3 DNA follows: TGTGCCAGCACCCCGGGACAGTACTCCTACAATGAGCAGTTCTTC. It is translated as CASTPGQYSYNEQFF. The chain couples TRBV27 to TRBJ2-1, with 7 bases identical to TRBD1. CDR1 MNHEY and CDR2 SMNVEV come from the germline V gene (reference sequence). CDR3 size: 15 residues. V lost 7 bases and J lost 0; bases outside the gene matches: 6.

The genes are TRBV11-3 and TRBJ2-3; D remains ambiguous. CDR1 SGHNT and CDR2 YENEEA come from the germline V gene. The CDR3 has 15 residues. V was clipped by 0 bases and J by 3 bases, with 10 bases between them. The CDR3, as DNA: TGTGCCAGCAGCTTAGACGGAGACGGGACAGATACGCAGTATTTT. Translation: CASSLDGDGTDTQYF.

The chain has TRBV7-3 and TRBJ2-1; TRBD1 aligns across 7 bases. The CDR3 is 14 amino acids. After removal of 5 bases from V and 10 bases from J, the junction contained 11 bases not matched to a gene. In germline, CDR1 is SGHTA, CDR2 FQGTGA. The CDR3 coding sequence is TGTGCCAGCAGCCAGCTCACCGAGGGGGCAGAGCAGTTCTTC. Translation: CASSQLTEGAEQFF. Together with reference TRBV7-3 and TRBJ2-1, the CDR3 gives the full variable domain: GAGVSQTPSNKVTEKGKYVELRCDPISGHTALYWYRQSLGQGPEFLIYFQGTGAADDSGLPNDRFFAVRPEGSVSTLKIQRTERGDSAVYLCASSQLTEGAEQFFGPGTRLTVL.

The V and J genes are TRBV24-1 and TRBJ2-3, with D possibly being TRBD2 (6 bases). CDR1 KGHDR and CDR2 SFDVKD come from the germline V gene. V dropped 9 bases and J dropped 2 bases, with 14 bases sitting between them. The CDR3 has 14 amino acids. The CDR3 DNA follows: TGTGCCACCTCCAGGGCGGGGAACACAGATACGCAGTATTTT. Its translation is CATSRAGNTDTQYF.

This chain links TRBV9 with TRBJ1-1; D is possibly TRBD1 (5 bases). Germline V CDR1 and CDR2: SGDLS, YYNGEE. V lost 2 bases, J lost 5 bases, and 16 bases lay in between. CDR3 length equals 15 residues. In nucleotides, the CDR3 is TGTGCCAGCAGCGTTGGGGGGTTGGGGAGAACTGAAGCTTTCTTT. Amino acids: CASSVGGLGRTEAFF.

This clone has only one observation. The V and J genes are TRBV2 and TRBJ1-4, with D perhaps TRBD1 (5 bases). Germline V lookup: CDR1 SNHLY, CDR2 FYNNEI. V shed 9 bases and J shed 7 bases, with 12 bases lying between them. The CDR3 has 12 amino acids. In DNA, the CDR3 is TGTGCCAGTGGGGGGTTAGGTGAAAAACTGTTTTTT. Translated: CASGGLGEKLFF.

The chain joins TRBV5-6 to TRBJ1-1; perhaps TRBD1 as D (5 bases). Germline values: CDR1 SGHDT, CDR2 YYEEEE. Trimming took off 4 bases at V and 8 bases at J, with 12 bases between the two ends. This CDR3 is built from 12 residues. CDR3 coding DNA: TGTGCCAGCAGCCGAGACAGAGGCGAAGCTTTCTTT. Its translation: CASSRDRGEAFF.

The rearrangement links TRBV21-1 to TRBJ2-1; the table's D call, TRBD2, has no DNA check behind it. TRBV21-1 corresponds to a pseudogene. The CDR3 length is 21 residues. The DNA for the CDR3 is TGTGCCAGCAGCATCCTCCAACTAGCGGGGGGGCTATCAAGCTCCTACAATGAGCAGTTCTTC. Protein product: CASSILQLAGGLSSSYNEQFF.

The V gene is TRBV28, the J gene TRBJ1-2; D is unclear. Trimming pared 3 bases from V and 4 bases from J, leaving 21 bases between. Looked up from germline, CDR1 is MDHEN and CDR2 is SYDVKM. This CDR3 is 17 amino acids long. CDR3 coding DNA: TGTGCCAGCAGTTTCCCCGGGCCGCTTAGGGAGAGCTATGGCTACACCTTC. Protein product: CASSFPGPLRESYGYTF.

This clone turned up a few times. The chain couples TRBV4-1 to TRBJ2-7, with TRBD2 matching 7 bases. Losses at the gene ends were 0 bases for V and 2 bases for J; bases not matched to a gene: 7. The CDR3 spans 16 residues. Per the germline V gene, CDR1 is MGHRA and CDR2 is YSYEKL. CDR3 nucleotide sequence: TGCGCCAGCAGCCAAGAAGGAGCGGGGCGAACCTACGAGCAGTACTTC. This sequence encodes CASSQEGAGRTYEQYF.

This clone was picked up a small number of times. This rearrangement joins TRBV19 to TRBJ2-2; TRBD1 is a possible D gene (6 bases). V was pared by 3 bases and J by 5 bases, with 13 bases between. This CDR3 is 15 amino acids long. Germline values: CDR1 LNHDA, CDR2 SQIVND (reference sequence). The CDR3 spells CASSMGRGWTGELFF. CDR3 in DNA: TGTGCCAGTAGTATGGGCAGGGGATGGACCGGGGAGCTGTTTTTT. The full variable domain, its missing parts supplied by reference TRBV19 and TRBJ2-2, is DGGITQSPKYLFRKEGQNVTLSCEQNLNHDAMYWYRQDPGQGLRLIYYSQIVNDFQKGDIAEGYSVSREKKESFPLTVTSAQKNPTAFYLCASSMGRGWTGELFFGEGSRLTVL.

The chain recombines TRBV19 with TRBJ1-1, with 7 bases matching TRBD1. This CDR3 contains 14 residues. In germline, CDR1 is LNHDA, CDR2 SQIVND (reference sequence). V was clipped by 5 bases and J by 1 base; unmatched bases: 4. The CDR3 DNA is TGTGCCAGTAGTGCTCGACAGGGGAACACTGAAGCTTTCTTT. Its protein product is CASSARQGNTEAFF.

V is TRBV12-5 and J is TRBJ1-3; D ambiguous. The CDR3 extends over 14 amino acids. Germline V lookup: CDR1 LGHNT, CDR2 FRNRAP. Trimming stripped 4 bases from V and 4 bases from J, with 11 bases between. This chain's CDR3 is CASGSSGYGNTIYF. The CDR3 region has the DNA TGTGCTAGTGGTTCCTCGGGGTACGGAAACACCATATATTTT.

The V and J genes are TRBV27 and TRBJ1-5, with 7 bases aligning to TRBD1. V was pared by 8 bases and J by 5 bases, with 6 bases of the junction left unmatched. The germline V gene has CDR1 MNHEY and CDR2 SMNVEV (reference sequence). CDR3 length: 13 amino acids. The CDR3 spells CASAFTGDQPQHF. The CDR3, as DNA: TGTGCCAGCGCCTTTACAGGGGATCAGCCCCAGCATTTT.